This note documents a single TCR beta chain sequence. The data belong to a study of T cell responses to AZD1222 COVID-19 vaccine. Here immunoSEQ multiplex PCR was the method, and the copy in TCRdb shows in-frame clones only, minus some. The sample has 150,000 or so clones, 89% seen once; the top ten hold just under 3%. The CDR3 has 14 amino acids. Germline CDR1 is LGHDT and CDR2 is YNNKEL (reference sequence). Trimming cost V 1 base and J 5 bases, with 11 bases left between them. This chain links TRBV3-1 (or the pseudogene TRBV3-2) with TRBJ2-5; TRBD1 is a possible D gene (5 bases). The material sequenced was peripheral blood, taken on day 0 of AZD1222 vaccination. This TCR came from an adult in good health. The CDR3 loop reads CASSQGRVAETQYF. The DNA of the CDR3 is TGTGCCAGCAGCCAAGGCAGGGTAGCCGAGACCCAGTACTTC.